The rows below give T cell receptor beta chains drawn from one sample of a study of T cell changes during pregnancy in multiple sclerosis. Using immunoSEQ multiplex PCR, the repertoire was profiled, and TCRdb retains in-frame clones only, with some absent. This table has more than 30,000 clones, about 92% appearing once. The sequencing input was PBMCs (not recorded whether the cells were cultured). The origin of the receptors is a female donor with multiple sclerosis, enrolled in a pregnancy study. Each CDR3 is given without its conserved first and last residue. The D gene is left open where the match is weak.

v_call: TRBV25-1; d_call: -; cdr3_aa: ASSEGVGNTIY
v_call: TRBV2; d_call: -; cdr3_aa: ASTLIQGSGANVLT
v_call: TRBV28; d_call: -; cdr3_aa: ASSSFAQGGGLLNTEAF
v_call: TRBV10-3; d_call: TRBD1; cdr3_aa: AIRETGARGYGYT
v_call: TRBV5-1; d_call: TRBD2; cdr3_aa: ASLSGTSGNTGELF
v_call: TRBV6-1; d_call: -; cdr3_aa: ASGLTGTYTEAF
v_call: TRBV2; d_call: -; cdr3_aa: ASSEAREGWTEAF
v_call: TRBV14; d_call: -; cdr3_aa: ASSHSQGTTGELF
v_call: TRBV18; d_call: TRBD1; cdr3_aa: ASSPRQQGEDGYT
v_call: TRBV11-2; d_call: -; cdr3_aa: ASSLYRNTEAF
v_call: TRBV5-4; d_call: -; cdr3_aa: ASSLGWNEKLF
v_call: TRBV7-8; d_call: -; cdr3_aa: ASSLDRQETQY
v_call: TRBV6-6; d_call: TRBD1; cdr3_aa: ASSTPRQGAYQKLF
v_call: TRBV5-1; d_call: -; cdr3_aa: ASSLAGPSYEQY
v_call: TRBV6-1; d_call: -; cdr3_aa: ASSEGNDYNEQF
v_call: TRBV10-3; d_call: -; cdr3_aa: AISESGGTY
v_call: TRBV29-1; d_call: -; cdr3_aa: SVEPGQNNEQF
v_call: TRBV27; d_call: TRBD2; cdr3_aa: ASSPRTGGYKQY
v_call: TRBV28; d_call: -; cdr3_aa: ATTPESGNTIY
v_call: TRBV30; d_call: TRBD1; cdr3_aa: AWGQGKTYGYT